The clone carrying this T cell receptor beta chain was picked up many times. What it binds is not known. The sample originates from a study of CD8+CD57+ T cells in acquired aplastic anemia. Study-wide context: Roughly 3 ug was the average amount of DNA from sorted CD4+ and CD8+ cells.

Study-wide findings and caveats: Patients and controls shared 25 to 30 CD8+ CDR3 sequences, which appeared highly expressed in patients and within their immunodominant clones.

V dropped 5 bases and J dropped 2 bases, with 12 bases sitting between them. Germline values: CDR1 SGHTA, CDR2 FQGTGA. The CDR3 is made up of 14 amino acids. Both TCR beta VDJ combination and CDR3 sequence profiling were carried out. Genomic DNA was the template for this profiling. TCRdb reprocessed the reads via MiXCR and lists one record per CDR3 protein. The sample contains roughly 150,000 distinct CDR3 sequences, approximately 44% of which appear only once. This TCR derives from a human donor in good health. Sequencing was done on a sample of sorted CD4+, CD8+, or CD8+CD57+ T cells (not recorded which) from PBMCs. V is TRBV7-3 and J is TRBJ1-2; a weak D match, TRBD1 (6 bases). DNA for the CDR3: TGTGCCAGCAGCCGGACAGCGATAAACTATGGCTACACCTTC. Protein product: CASSRTAINYGYTF.